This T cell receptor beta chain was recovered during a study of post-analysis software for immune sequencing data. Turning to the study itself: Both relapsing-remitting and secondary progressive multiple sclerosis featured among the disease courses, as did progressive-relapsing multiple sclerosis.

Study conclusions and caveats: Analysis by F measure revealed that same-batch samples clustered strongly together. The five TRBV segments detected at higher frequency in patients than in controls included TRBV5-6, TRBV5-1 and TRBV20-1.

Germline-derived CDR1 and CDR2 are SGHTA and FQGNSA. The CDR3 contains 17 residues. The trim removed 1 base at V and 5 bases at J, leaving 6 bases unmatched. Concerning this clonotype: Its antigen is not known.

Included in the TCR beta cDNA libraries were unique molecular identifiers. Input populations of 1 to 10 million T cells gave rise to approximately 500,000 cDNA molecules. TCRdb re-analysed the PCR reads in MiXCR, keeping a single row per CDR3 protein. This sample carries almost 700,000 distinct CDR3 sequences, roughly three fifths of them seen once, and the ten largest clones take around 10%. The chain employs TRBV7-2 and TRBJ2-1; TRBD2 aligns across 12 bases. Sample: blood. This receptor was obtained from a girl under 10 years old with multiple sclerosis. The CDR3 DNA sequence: TGTGCCAGCAGCTTAGTGACTAGCGGGAGCGGGAACAATGAGCAGTTCTTC. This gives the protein CASSLVTSGSGNNEQFF.